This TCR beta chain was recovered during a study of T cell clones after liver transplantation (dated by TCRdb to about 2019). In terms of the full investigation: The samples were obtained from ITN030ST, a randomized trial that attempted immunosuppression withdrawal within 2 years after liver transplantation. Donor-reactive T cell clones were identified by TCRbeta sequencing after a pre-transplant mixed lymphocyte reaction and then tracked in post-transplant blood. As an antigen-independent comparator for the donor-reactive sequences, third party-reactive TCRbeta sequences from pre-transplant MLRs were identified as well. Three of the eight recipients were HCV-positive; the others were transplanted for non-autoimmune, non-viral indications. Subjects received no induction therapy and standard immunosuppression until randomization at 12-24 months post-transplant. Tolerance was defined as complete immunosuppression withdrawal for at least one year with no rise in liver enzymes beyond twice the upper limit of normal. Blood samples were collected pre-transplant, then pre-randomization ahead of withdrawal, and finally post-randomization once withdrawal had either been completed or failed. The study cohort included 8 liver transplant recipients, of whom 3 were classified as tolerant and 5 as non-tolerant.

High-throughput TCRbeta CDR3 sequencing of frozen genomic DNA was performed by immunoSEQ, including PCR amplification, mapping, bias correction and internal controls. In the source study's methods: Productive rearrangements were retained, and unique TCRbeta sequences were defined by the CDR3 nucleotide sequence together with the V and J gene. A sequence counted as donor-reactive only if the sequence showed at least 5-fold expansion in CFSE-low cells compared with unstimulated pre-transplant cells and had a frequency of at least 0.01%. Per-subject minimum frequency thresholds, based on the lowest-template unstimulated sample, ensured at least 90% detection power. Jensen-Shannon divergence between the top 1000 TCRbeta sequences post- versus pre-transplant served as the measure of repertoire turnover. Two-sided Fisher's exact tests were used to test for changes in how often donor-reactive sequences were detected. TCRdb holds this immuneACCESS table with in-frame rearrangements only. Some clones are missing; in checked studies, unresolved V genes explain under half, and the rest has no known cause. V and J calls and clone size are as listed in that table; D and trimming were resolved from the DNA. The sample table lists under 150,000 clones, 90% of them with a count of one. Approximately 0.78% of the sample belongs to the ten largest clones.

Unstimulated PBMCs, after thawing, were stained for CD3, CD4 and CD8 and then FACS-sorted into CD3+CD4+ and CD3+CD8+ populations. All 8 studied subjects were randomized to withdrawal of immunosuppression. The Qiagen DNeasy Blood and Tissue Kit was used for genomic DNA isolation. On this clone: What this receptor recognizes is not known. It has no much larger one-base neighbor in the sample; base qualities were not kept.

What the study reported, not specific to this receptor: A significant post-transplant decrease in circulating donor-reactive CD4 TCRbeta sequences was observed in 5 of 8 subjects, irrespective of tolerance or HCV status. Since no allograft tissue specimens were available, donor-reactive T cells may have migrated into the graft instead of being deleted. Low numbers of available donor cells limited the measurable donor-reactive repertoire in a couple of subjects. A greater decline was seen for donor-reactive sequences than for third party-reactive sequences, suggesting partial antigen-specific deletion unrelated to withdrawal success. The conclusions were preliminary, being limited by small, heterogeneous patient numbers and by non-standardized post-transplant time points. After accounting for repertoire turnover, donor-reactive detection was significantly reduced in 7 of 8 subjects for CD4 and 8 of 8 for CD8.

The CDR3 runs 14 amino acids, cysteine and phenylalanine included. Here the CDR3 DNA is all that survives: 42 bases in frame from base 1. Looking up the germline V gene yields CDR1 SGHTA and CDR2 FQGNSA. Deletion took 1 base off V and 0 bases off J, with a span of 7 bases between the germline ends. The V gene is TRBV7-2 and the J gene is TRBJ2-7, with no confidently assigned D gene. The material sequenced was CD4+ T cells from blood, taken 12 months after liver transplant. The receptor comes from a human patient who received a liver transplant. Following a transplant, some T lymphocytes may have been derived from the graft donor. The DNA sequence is TGTGCCAGCAGCTTAGGGCTGAGCTCCTACGAGCAGTACTTC. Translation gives CASSLGLSSYEQYF.